Following are 14 T cell receptor beta chains from one sample sequenced in a study of OX40 agonist ivuxolimab in advanced cancers. Clones were read by immunoSEQ multiplex PCR, and TCRdb kept only the in-frame ones, dropping some. The repertoire holds more than 35,000 clones, with roughly 90% as singletons. The material was CD4+ or CD8+ T cells sorted from blood, obtained in a trial of the OX40 agonist ivuxolimab. These TCRs come from an adult with an advanced solid tumor such as melanoma, head and neck, liver or kidney cancer.

V and J are TRBV27 and TRBJ2-7; 8 nucleotides line up with TRBD2. Germline V gene sequence: CDR1 MNHEY, CDR2 SMNVEV (reference sequence). The CDR3 totals 15 residues. J was trimmed by 5 bases and V by 4 bases; bases with no gene match: 10. CDR3 DNA sequence: TGTGCCAGCAGTTACTCGGGACTAGAAGGGGACGAGCAGTACTTC. Its protein product is CASSYSGLEGDEQYF.

V is TRBV7-9 and J is TRBJ2-3; D is possibly TRBD2 (5 bases). Germline CDR1 SEHNR, CDR2 FQNEAQ (reference sequence). Trimming took 2 bases from V and 0 from J, leaving 18 bases between them. The CDR3 loop spans 18 amino acids. The chain's CDR3 is CASSLRSWGESSTDTQYF. DNA of the CDR3: TGTGCCAGCAGCTTAAGGAGTTGGGGAGAATCAAGCACAGATACGCAGTATTTT.

This chain uses TRBV30 with TRBJ1-2, with D unresolved. V was clipped by 2 bases and J by 8 bases, with 15 bases between them. This CDR3 has 13 residues. Germline assignment: CDR1 GTSNPN and CDR2 SVGIG (reference sequence). The CDR3 spells CAWSPALKEGYTF. As DNA, the CDR3 is TGTGCCTGGAGTCCGGCCTTAAAAGAAGGCTACACCTTC. Variable domain in full (rest from reference TRBV30 and TRBJ1-2): SQTIHQWPATLVQPVGSPLSLECTVEGTSNPNLYWYRQAAGRGLQLLFYSVGIGQISSEVPQNLSASRPQDRQFILSSKKLLLSDSGFYLCAWSPALKEGYTFGSGTRLTVV.

This chain connects TRBV28 to TRBJ1-2, with no clear D. V lost 1 base, J lost 0 bases, and 6 bases lay in between. Germline loops: CDR1 MDHEN, CDR2 SYDVKM. The CDR3 is 14 residues long. Here the CDR3 DNA reads TGTGCCAGCAGTTTATATGGGACTAACTATGGCTACACCTTC. Its protein product is CASSLYGTNYGYTF.

This clone was seen a single time. The chain combines TRBV27 with TRBJ1-6; possibly TRBD1 for D (5 bases). This CDR3 is built from 16 residues. CDR1 MNHEY and CDR2 SMNVEV come from the germline V gene (reference sequence). The germline V and J ends were trimmed by 6 bases and 7 bases, with 19 bases remaining between them. CDR3 bases: TGTGCCAGCAGCGCATCGATCCGGGACTTCAATTCACCCCTCCACTTT. Protein: CASSASIRDFNSPLHF.

V usage is TRBV5-1 and J usage is TRBJ2-3, with 10 nucleotides matching TRBD2. Germline CDR1 is SGHRS and CDR2 is YFSETQ. The CDR3 is 16 amino acids. J gave up 0 bases and V 3 bases, and 4 bases lay outside the gene matches. For the CDR3, the DNA is TGCGCCAGCAGCTCCGAGCGGGAGGGGAGCACAGATACGCAGTATTTT. Translated: CASSSEREGSTDTQYF.

The chain has TRBV27 and TRBJ1-2; TRBD1 is a possible D gene (5 bases). The CDR3 has 14 residues. Per the germline V gene, CDR1 is MNHEY and CDR2 is SMNVEV (reference sequence). V lost 3 bases and J lost 3, with 11 bases in between. CDR3 nucleotides: TGTGCCAGCAGTTTCCACGGGGCCCACTATGGCTACACCTTC. The encoded protein is CASSFHGAHYGYTF.

On this clone: It is unclear where the CDR3 begins or ends on the DNA, so no DNA is shown, and the CDR3 is as TCRdb lists it. J is TRBJ2-5 and V is TRBV27. The CDR3 totals 16 residues, both ends included. CDR1 and CDR2 from the germline V gene are MNHEY and SMNVEV (reference sequence). CDR3 in amino acids: CASTPFGAANQETQYF.

This clone was picked up one time. The V gene is TRBV5-5, the J gene TRBJ2-7; no clear D. The CDR3 runs 15 residues. Germline CDR1 is SGHKS and CDR2 is YYEKEE (reference sequence). Trimming took off 4 bases at V and 0 bases at J, with 14 bases between the two ends. CDR3 loop: CASSPTPTSSYEQYF. CDR3 nucleotide sequence: TGTGCCAGCAGCCCGACGCCTACGAGCTCCTACGAGCAGTACTTC. Drawing the rest from reference TRBV5-5 and TRBJ2-7, the complete variable domain is DAGVTQSPTHLIKTRGQQVTLRCSPISGHKSVSWYQQVLGQGPQFIFQYYEKEERGRGNFPDRFSARQFPNYSSELNVNALLLGDSALYLCASSPTPTSSYEQYFGPGTRLTVT.

This chain uses TRBV6-5 with TRBJ1-1; 7 bases agree with TRBD1. This CDR3 has 15 amino acids. Germline V gene sequence: CDR1 MNHEY, CDR2 SVGAGI. Trimming at V came to 2 bases and at J to 3 bases, leaving 6 bases not matched to a gene. This chain's CDR3 is CASSYRGGSYTEAFF. CDR3 in DNA: TGTGCCAGCAGTTACCGAGGGGGCAGCTACACTGAAGCTTTCTTT.

The V call is TRBV15, the J call TRBJ1-5; D gene ambiguous. V lost 1 base, J lost 8 bases, and 15 bases lay in between. This CDR3 is 15 amino acids long. Germline V gene lookup returns CDR1 LNHNV and CDR2 YYDKDF (reference sequence). CDR3 coding DNA: TGTGCCACCAGCAGAGTTGGGTCGGAGGGAAAGCCCCAGCATTTT. Encoded protein: CATSRVGSEGKPQHF.

The V call is TRBV15, the J call TRBJ2-1; 8 nucleotides line up with TRBD2. Germline CDR1 and CDR2: LNHNV and YYDKDF (reference sequence). The V and J ends lost 2 bases and 6 bases, in that order; junction bases with no gene match: 6. The CDR3 length is 15 residues. The CDR3 DNA reads as TGTGCCACCAGCAGAAGTTTTGGGACTAGCAATGAGCAGTTCTTC. The encoded protein is CATSRSFGTSNEQFF.

For this clone: One base away lies a much larger clone, so this may be a sequencing read error. Different DNA sequences within this sample yield the same CDR3. The V and J genes are TRBV5-1 and TRBJ2-1, with TRBD2 matching 12 bases. The germline CDR1 and CDR2 sequences are SGHRS and YFSETQ. The CDR3 runs 15 residues. The V segment lost 4 bases and the J segment 5 bases; nucleotides outside the gene matches: 4. In nucleotides, the CDR3 is TGCGCCAGCAGCAAACGACTAGCGGGGGACAATGAGCAGTTCTTC. Translating gives CASSKRLAGDNEQFF. Full variable domain (outside the CDR3, taken from reference TRBV5-1 and TRBJ2-1): KAGVTQTPRYLIKTRGQQVTLSCSPISGHRSVSWYQQTPGQGLQFLFEYFSETQRNKGNFPGRFSGRQFSNSRSEMNVSTLELGDSALYLCASSKRLAGDNEQFFGPGTRLTVL.

This chain connects TRBV19 to TRBJ2-7; no firm D call. The germline gives CDR1 LNHDA, CDR2 SQIVND (reference sequence). The V end was cut by 3 bases, the J end by 1 base, with 7 bases between. CDR3 length: 13 amino acids. CDR3 amino acids: CASSISSSYEQYF. Written as DNA, the CDR3 is TGTGCCAGTAGTATTTCCTCTTCCTACGAGCAGTACTTC.